This T cell receptor (beta chain) was recovered during a study of shared clonotypes between healthy human individuals. TCRdb's copy holds only in-frame clones and misses some; the assay was immunoSEQ multiplex PCR. This sample carries around 2.5 million clones, approximately 94% of them seen once, and the ten largest clones take about 0.34%. CD4+ cells yielded CD45RA+ naive and CD45RA-negative memory subsets. General study findings and limits: Non-shared clonotypes displayed generation probabilities falling below those of clonotypes present in all four donors. Genetic and exposure-history diversity was limited by the small donor number.

To note about this clone: Antigen specificity is unknown.

This clonotype was sampled from a man in his late teens or twenties in good health. Some clones in this sample may be carry-over from other donors' samples. The sequenced material came from naive CD4+ T cells from PBMCs. Subset given: CD45RA+ positively selected.

As DNA, the CDR3 is TGCGCCAGCAGCTCCGAAAAAAGGACAGGGAGCTCCTACGAGCAGTACTTC. It specifies CASSSEKRTGSSYEQYF. The genes are TRBV5-1 and TRBJ2-7; 8 nucleotides match TRBD1. Germline V gene data show CDR1 as SGHRS and CDR2 as YFSETQ. This CDR3 is 17 amino acids long. Trimming cost V 3 bases and J 0 bases; bases outside gene matches: 11. Together with reference TRBV5-1 and TRBJ2-7, the CDR3 gives the full variable domain: KAGVTQTPRYLIKTRGQQVTLSCSPISGHRSVSWYQQTPGQGLQFLFEYFSETQRNKGNFPGRFSGRQFSNSRSEMNVSTLELGDSALYLCASSSEKRTGSSYEQYFGPGTRLTVT.